Below, 6 T cell receptor beta chains from the same sample are listed, as sequenced in a study of shared clonotypes between healthy human individuals. Measured with immunoSEQ multiplex PCR; TCRdb has only the in-frame clones, and not every one. The sample lists under 85,000 clones, about 61% occurring once. The sequencing sample was made of memory CD8+ T cells sorted from blood. Specified subset: CD45RO+ cells pooled with CCR7-negative TemRA cells. The receptors originated from a man under 40 in good health.

The rearrangement joins TRBV14 to TRBJ2-3; 7 bases map to TRBD2. The CDR3 sequence is 13 residues long. Losses at the gene ends were 4 bases for V and 4 bases for J; bases not matched to a gene: 2. Germline V lookup: CDR1 SGHDN, CDR2 FVKESK. The CDR3 nucleotides are TGTGCCAGCAGCCTAAGCGGGGCAGATACGCAGTATTTT. Translation: CASSLSGADTQYF.

This clone was seen a few times. The chain recombines TRBV7-6 with TRBJ2-2; 11 bases fit TRBD2. This CDR3 comprises 18 residues. Germline CDR1 reads SGHVS; CDR2 reads FNYEAQ. V trimming: 4 bases; J trimming: 1 base; junction bases outside the gene matches: 8. CDR3 bases: TGTGCCAGCAGCTCACGCCCGGGACTAGCGGAGAACACCGGGGAGCTGTTTTTT. Its translation: CASSSRPGLAENTGELFF.

This clone occurred a few times. Additional DNA sequences in this sample encode the identical CDR3. The chain has TRBV5-1 and TRBJ2-7; D gene ambiguous. CDR1 is SGHRS, CDR2 YFSETQ, per germline. The CDR3 is 13 residues long. V was shortened by 0 bases and J by 0 bases, with 4 bases between the two germline ends. CDR3 in amino acids: CASSLEVSYEQYF. CDR3 DNA: TGCGCCAGCAGCTTGGAGGTCTCCTACGAGCAGTACTTC.

The V and J genes are TRBV18 and TRBJ2-1; 8 nucleotides agree with TRBD2. After removal of 3 bases from V and 5 bases from J, the junction contained 9 bases not matched to a gene. Per the germline V gene, CDR1 is KGHSH and CDR2 is LQKENI. CDR3 size: 16 residues. The CDR3 spells CASSPPASGPDNEQFF. The DNA for the CDR3 is TGTGCCAGCTCACCCCCAGCTAGCGGGCCCGACAATGAGCAGTTCTTC.

With respect to this clone: The sample has other DNA sequences that encode this CDR3 too. The V call is TRBV25-1, the J call TRBJ1-1; D perhaps matches TRBD1 (5 bases). V shed 3 bases and J shed 5 bases, with 10 bases lying between them. The germline CDR1 and CDR2 sequences are MGHDK and SYGVNS. The CDR3 spans 13 residues. The CDR3 DNA follows: TGTGCCAGCAGTGACCAGGGAGGAACTGAAGCTTTCTTT. This codes for CASSDQGGTEAFF.

The chain uses TRBV10-2 and TRBJ2-2; D is tentatively TRBD1 or TRBD2 (5 bases each). The CDR3 has 16 amino acids. Germline-derived CDR1 and CDR2 are WSHSY and SAAADI. Trimming left V 0 bases short and J 5 bases short, with 13 bases between. CDR3 residues: CASSESGVLRTGELFF. The CDR3 region has the DNA TGCGCCAGCAGTGAGTCGGGGGTGTTGAGGACCGGGGAGCTGTTTTTT.